This TCR beta chain appears in the sequencing data of a study of blood T cell repertoires in COVID-19. Turning to the study itself: Sites in the United States, Italy and Spain provided acute and convalescent COVID-19 samples. Sources were T cells, B-cell-depleted T cells, or PBMCs; the material itself was cDNA or gDNA.

In the original processing: Nucleated cell counts were estimated from reference gene primer amplification. Clones were sequenced by immunoSEQ multiplex PCR, and TCRdb holds only the in-frame ones, with some missing. The V and J calls and clone size come from that table; D and trimming were worked out from the DNA. The sample carries about 87,000 clones, around 85% recorded once. This CDR3 is built from 16 residues. Trimming left V 5 bases short and J 2 bases short, with 18 bases between. The germline gives CDR1 SGHTA, CDR2 FQGNSA. The origin of this receptor is a woman older than 75 with COVID-19, enrolled during active disease. The sequenced material came from peripheral blood. V is TRBV7-2 and J is TRBJ2-5, with a possible D match to TRBD2 (6 bases). The CDR3 loop reads CASSLGPAGAQETQYF. The CDR3 DNA reads as TGTGCCAGCAGCCTGGGGCCAGCGGGCGCTCAAGAGACCCAGTACTTC.